This T cell receptor (beta chain) comes out of a study of blood T cell repertoires in COVID-19. Across the study: Both acute and convalescent COVID-19 samples were obtained from the United States, Italy and Spain. Sources were T cells, B-cell-depleted T cells, or PBMCs; the material itself was cDNA or gDNA.

Original handling: It was from reference gene primer amplification that nucleated cell counts were estimated. Assay: immunoSEQ multiplex PCR; the TCRdb copy retains only in-frame clones and omits some. The V and J calls and clone size come from that table; D and trimming were worked out from the DNA. The sample contains approximately 250,000 clones, roughly nine tenths of which appear only once. Trimming shortened V by 5 bases and J by 6 bases, and 16 bases separated the two germline ends. The CDR3 runs to 15 residues. Germline CDR1 is SGHTA and CDR2 is FQGNSA. The chain joins TRBV7-2 to TRBJ1-4, with D perhaps matching TRBD1 (5 bases). Sequencing was carried out using peripheral blood. This TCR derives from a man between 18 and 29 years old with active or convalescent COVID-19. The CDR3: CASSQGQMTYEKLFF. The CDR3 DNA reads as TGTGCCAGCAGCCAGGGCCAGATGACCTATGAAAAACTGTTTTTT.